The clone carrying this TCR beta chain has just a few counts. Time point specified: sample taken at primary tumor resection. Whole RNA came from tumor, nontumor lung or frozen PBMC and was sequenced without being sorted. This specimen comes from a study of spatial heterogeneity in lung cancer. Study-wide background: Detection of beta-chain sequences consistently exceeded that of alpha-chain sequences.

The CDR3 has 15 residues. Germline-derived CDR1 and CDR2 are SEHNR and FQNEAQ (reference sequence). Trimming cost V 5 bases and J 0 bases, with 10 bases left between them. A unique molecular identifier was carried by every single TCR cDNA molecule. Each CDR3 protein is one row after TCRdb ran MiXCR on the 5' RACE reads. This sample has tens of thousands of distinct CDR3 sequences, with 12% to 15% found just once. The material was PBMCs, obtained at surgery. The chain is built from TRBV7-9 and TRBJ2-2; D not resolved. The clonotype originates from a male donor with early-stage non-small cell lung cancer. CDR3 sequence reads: CASSLYRANTGELFF. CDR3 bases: TGTGCCAGCAGCCTCTATAGGGCGAACACCGGGGAGCTGTTTTTT.